Listed below are T cell receptor beta chains from one sample, sequenced in a study of blood T cell repertoires in COVID-19. The repertoire was sequenced with immunoSEQ multiplex PCR; TCRdb's copy has only in-frame clones and lacks some. The sample gives roughly 100,000 clones, about 72% of which show up once; around 9.8% is in the top ten. The sequenced sample was peripheral blood. The receptors stem from a man in his 60s with active or convalescent COVID-19. CDR3s include the opening cysteine and the closing phenylalanine or tryptophan. The D gene is left open where the match is weak. Size values are once, few and many counts, or a class for expanded clones, and some rows have none.

-	TRBV12-3/TRBV12-4	TRBJ2-1	-	TGTGCCAGCAGTTTGAATTCGGCAGGGTCAGCGTTCTTC	CASSLNSAGSAFF
-	TRBV30	TRBJ2-7	TRBD2	TGTGCCTGGAGTGTAGGGCTAGCGGGAGCAGAGCAGTACTTC	CAWSVGLAGAEQYF
-	TRBV3-1/TRBV3-2	TRBJ1-1	-	TGTGCCAGCACCCCCCGGGGGAACACTGAAGCTTTCTTT	CASTPRGNTEAFF
-	TRBV6-5	TRBJ2-7	TRBD2	TGTGCCAGTATCCTAGCGGGCCGCTACGAGCAGTACTTC	CASILAGRYEQYF
-	TRBV5-5	TRBJ1-5	-	TGTGCCAGCAGGACGGACTCGCGCAATCAGCCCCAGCATTTT	CASRTDSRNQPQHF
once	TRBV21-1	TRBJ2-7	-	TGTGCCAGCAGCAAAGGGGCGGGCAGGCGGATTTACTACGAGCAGTACTTC	CASSKGAGRRIYYEQYF
-	TRBV30	TRBJ2-3	TRBD2	TGTGCCTGGAGTGTCCGTAGCGGGAGAAATACAGATACGCAGTATTTT	CAWSVRSGRNTDTQYF
-	TRBV13	TRBJ2-2	-	TGTGCCAGCAGCCCTAGTCGTGACACCGGGGAGCTGTTTTTT	CASSPSRDTGELFF
-	TRBV28	TRBJ1-1	TRBD1	TGTGCCAGCGGGCTCGGACAGGCGAACACTGAAGCTTTCTTT	CASGLGQANTEAFF
-	TRBV2	TRBJ2-2	-	TGTGCCAGCAGAGTACAGGGGGGGACCGGGGAGCTGTTTTTT	CASRVQGGTGELFF
once	TRBV19	TRBJ2-6	TRBD1	TGTGCCAGTAGTATAGTGGGCAGGGGGCGTGGGGCCAACGTCCTGACTTTC	CASSIVGRGRGANVLTF
-	TRBV28	TRBJ2-1	TRBD1	TGTGCCAGCAGTTGGGGGACAGGATCCTACAATGAGCAGTTCTTC	CASSWGTGSYNEQFF
once	TRBV7-9	TRBJ1-1	-	TGTGCCAGCAGCTTAGGGGCGGGAAACACTGAAGCTTTCTTT	CASSLGAGNTEAFF
-	TRBV18	TRBJ1-1	-	TGTGCCAGCTCACCAATTCCCCGGAACACTGAAGCTTTCTTT	CASSPIPRNTEAFF
-	TRBV4-3	TRBJ2-1	TRBD2	TGCGCCAGCAGCCCCCGGGGGACTAGCTCCTACAATGAGCAGTTCTTC	CASSPRGTSSYNEQFF
-	TRBV18	TRBJ2-1	TRBD2	TGTGCCAGCTCACCTCTACAGAATAGGGCACGGCCTAGCGGGGATTACAATGAGCAGTTCTTC	CASSPLQNRARPSGDYNEQFF
few	TRBV20-1	TRBJ2-4	-	TGCAGTGCTAGTTGGGCGGGACGAAAGCTGAACATTCAGTACTTC	CSASWAGRKLNIQYF
-	TRBV4-2	TRBJ2-1	TRBD2	TGTGCCAGCAGCCAAGACGGGGCGGGGAGGGCCTACAATGAGCAGTTCTTC	CASSQDGAGRAYNEQFF
-	TRBV7-2	TRBJ2-3	TRBD1	TGTGCCAGCAGCTTAAGGGGGCGGACAGATACGCAGTATTTT	CASSLRGRTDTQYF
-	TRBV13	TRBJ2-7	-	TGTGCCAGCAGCTTAGGAAGTAGTGCTTACGAGCAGTACTTC	CASSLGSSAYEQYF
-	TRBV9	TRBJ2-3	-	TGTGCCAGCAGCGCTCCGCCTTGGGGGCTGAGCACAGATACGCAGTATTTT	CASSAPPWGLSTDTQYF
-	TRBV24-1	TRBJ1-2	-	TGTGCCACCAGTGGCTCAGGGAGGTCAGACTATGGCTACACCTTC	CATSGSGRSDYGYTF
-	TRBV9	TRBJ2-3	-	TGTGCCAGCAGTTCCGCCTACACAGATACGCAGTATTTT	CASSSAYTDTQYF
-	TRBV10-1	TRBJ2-5	-	TGCGCCAGCAGTGAGAGCAGGGGTATGGAGACCCAGTACTTC	CASSESRGMETQYF
few	TRBV2	TRBJ1-2	-	TGTGCCAGCAGTGAGAGCCCCTATGGCTACACCTTC	CASSESPYGYTF
-	TRBV30	TRBJ1-1	-	TGTGCCTGGGGGGAGTTTTACACTGAAGCTTTCTTT	CAWGEFYTEAFF
-	TRBV6-6	TRBJ2-7	TRBD2	TGTGCCAGCAGTTACTCGGGGGGGAGGTGGGGCTACGAGCAGTACTTC	CASSYSGGRWGYEQYF
-	TRBV3-1/TRBV3-2	TRBJ1-1	-	TGTGCCAGCAGCCCTGGCCGTAGGGTTTCTTACAGGGCCCTTTCGGAAGCTTTCTTT	CASSPGRRVSYRALSEAFF
-	TRBV4-1	TRBJ2-7	TRBD2	TGCGCCAGCAGCGCACCTACTAGCGGGAACTACGAGCAGTACTTC	CASSAPTSGNYEQYF
-	TRBV5-1	TRBJ1-1	-	TGCGCCAGCAGCTTAGCAGGGGCCACTGAAGCTTTCTTT	CASSLAGATEAFF
-	TRBV6-6	TRBJ2-1	-	TGTGCCAGCAGTTTAGATGGTGAGCAGTTCTTC	CASSLDGEQFF
-	TRBV5-8	TRBJ2-4	-	TGTGCCAGCAGCTTGGCGATGGCTCATCCGCGCAGGGGCATTCAGTACTTC	CASSLAMAHPRRGIQYF
-	TRBV27	TRBJ1-2	TRBD1	TGTGCCAGCAGTTCCTCAGGGGGTAGTAGCTATGGCTACACCTTC	CASSSSGGSSYGYTF
-	TRBV11-3	TRBJ2-1	-	TGTGCCAGCAGCCCGGGCAGGGGCTTGGAAGGGCAGTTCTTC	CASSPGRGLEGQFF
once	TRBV5-1	TRBJ1-3	-	TGCGCCAGCAGCCCTTACACCTCTGGAAACACCATATATTTT	CASSPYTSGNTIYF
-	TRBV29-1	TRBJ1-3	-	TGCAGCTTCCGGGAGGTGGGGGACACCATATATTTT	CSFREVGDTIYF
-	TRBV2	TRBJ1-5	-	TGTGCCAGCAGTTCAGGGGATCCTCGCCAGCCCCAGCATTTT	CASSSGDPRQPQHF
-	TRBV9	TRBJ2-1	TRBD2	TGTGCCAGCTCCCTATTAGGGACTAGGGATATGGAGCAGTTCTTC	CASSLLGTRDMEQFF
-	TRBV7-2	TRBJ1-5	-	TGTGCCAGCAGCTTACGACAGGGCAATCAGCCCCAGCATTTT	CASSLRQGNQPQHF
-	TRBV12-3/TRBV12-4	TRBJ1-5	-	TGTGCCAGCAGTCCGAGTAGCAATCAGCCCCAGCATTTT	CASSPSSNQPQHF
-	TRBV5-1	TRBJ2-2	TRBD1	TGCGCCAGCAGTAACGACAGGGCTAACACCGGGGAGCTGTTTTTT	CASSNDRANTGELFF
-	TRBV27	TRBJ2-2	TRBD1	TGTGCCAGCAGGCCTGGACAGGTTAACACCGGGGAGCTGTTTTTT	CASRPGQVNTGELFF
once	TRBV10-1	TRBJ2-2	-	TGCGCCAGCAGTGAGGCAGGGCCCGACACCGGGGAGCTGTTTTTT	CASSEAGPDTGELFF
once	TRBV7-2	TRBJ1-2	TRBD1	TGTGCCAGCAGCACGGACAGGCTGAGAGGCTACACCTTC	CASSTDRLRGYTF
-	TRBV29-1	TRBJ2-1	TRBD2	TGCAGCGTTGTAGGGACTAGCGGGAGGACCTACAATGAGCAGTTCTTC	CSVVGTSGRTYNEQFF
-	TRBV5-6	TRBJ2-5	-	TGTGCCAGCAGCTCTGGACTGTCGGAGACCCAGTACTTC	CASSSGLSETQYF
-	TRBV19	TRBJ2-3	TRBD2	TGTGCCAGTAGTCTATCGGGACTAGCTTCAGATACGCAGTATTTT	CASSLSGLASDTQYF
once	TRBV6-5	TRBJ1-2	-	TGTGCCAGCAGTCCGGAGGGGAACTATGGCTACACCTTC	CASSPEGNYGYTF
once	TRBV5-1	TRBJ1-1	TRBD1	TGCGCCAGCAGCCTACAACAGGGGGCGAACACTGAAGCTTTCTTT	CASSLQQGANTEAFF
-	TRBV5-4	TRBJ2-1	TRBD2	TGTGCCAGCAGCTTGTTTCTAGCGGACTACAATGAGCAGTTCTTC	CASSLFLADYNEQFF
-	TRBV11-2	TRBJ2-7	-	TGTGCCAGCAGCCCTGGGCTTTCCTACGAGCAGTACTTC	CASSPGLSYEQYF
-	TRBV29-1	TRBJ1-1	-	TGCAGCGCGGGACAAATTGAAGCTTTCTTT	CSAGQIEAFF
-	TRBV19	TRBJ1-3	-	TGTGCCAGTAACTCCGCAGGGTACTCTGGAAACACCATATATTTT	CASNSAGYSGNTIYF